The table lists the clone carrying this TCR beta chain with many counts. Antigen specificity is unknown. CDR1 and CDR2 (germline): SGHDN, FVKESK. The V end was cut by 5 bases, the J end by 7 bases, with 17 bases between. The CDR3 has 14 residues. This entry is derived from a study of response to subunit inactivated influenza vaccine. Study outcomes and limitations: There was a suggestion from the authors that each seasonal influenza vaccination recruits few new T cells.

TCRdb passed the RT-PCR reads through MiXCR, listing each CDR3 protein once. The profile shows about 310,000 distinct CDR3 sequences, roughly 22% of them singletons. The V gene is TRBV14, the J gene TRBJ1-2; D is uncertain. The material sequenced was PBMCs from blood, taken less than 22 months after vaccination. The TCR originated in a man aged 50 to 69 who received an inactivated influenza vaccine. The CDR3 reads CASSGRGRGSGYTF. CDR3 DNA sequence: TGTGCCAGCAGCGGACGGGGTAGAGGTAGTGGCTACACCTTC.